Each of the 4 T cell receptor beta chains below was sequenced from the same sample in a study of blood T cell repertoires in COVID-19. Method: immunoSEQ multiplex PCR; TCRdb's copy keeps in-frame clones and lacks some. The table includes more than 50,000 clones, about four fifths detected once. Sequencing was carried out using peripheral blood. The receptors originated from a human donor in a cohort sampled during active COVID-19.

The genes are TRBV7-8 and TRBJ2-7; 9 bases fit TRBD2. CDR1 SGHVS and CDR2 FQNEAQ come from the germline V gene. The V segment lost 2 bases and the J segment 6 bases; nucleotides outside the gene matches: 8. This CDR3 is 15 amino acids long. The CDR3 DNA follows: TGTGCCAGCAGCTTACGGAATAGCGGGAGCTCCGAGCAGTACTTC. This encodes CASSLRNSGSSEQYF.

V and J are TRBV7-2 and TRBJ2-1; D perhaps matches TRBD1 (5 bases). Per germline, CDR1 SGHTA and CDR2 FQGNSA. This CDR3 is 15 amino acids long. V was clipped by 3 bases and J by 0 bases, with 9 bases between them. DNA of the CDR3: TGTGCCAGCAGCTTGGGGCCTAGCTCCTACAATGAGCAGTTCTTC. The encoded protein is CASSLGPSSYNEQFF.

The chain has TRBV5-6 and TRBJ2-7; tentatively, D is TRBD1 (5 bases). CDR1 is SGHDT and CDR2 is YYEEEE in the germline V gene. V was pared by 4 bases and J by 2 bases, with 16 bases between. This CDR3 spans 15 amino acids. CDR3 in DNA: TGTGCCAGCAGCCCGCTAGGGGCGGATCCCTACGAGCAGTACTTC. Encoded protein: CASSPLGADPYEQYF.

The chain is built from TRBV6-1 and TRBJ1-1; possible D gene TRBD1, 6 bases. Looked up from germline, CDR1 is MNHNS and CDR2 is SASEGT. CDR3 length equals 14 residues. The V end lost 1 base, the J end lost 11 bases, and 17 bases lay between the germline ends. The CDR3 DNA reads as TGTGCCAGCAGTGAAGGGGCGGGGGCGCGGATCGCTTTCTTT. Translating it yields CASSEGAGARIAFF.